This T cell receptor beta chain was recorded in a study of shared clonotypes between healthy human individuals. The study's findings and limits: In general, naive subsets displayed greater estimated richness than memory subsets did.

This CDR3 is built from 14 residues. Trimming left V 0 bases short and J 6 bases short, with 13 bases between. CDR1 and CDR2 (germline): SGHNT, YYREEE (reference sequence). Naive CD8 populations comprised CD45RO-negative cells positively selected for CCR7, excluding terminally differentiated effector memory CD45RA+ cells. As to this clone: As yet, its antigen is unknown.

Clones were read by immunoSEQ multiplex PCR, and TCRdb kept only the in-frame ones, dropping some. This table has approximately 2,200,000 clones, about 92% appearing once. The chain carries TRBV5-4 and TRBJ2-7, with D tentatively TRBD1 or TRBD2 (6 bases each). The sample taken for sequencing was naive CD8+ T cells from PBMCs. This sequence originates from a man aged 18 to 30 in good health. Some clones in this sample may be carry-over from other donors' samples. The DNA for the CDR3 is TGTGCCAGCAGCTTGGGACAGGTGGGGGGCGAGCAGTACTTC. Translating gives CASSLGQVGGEQYF.